Sequencing of this TCR beta chain was carried out in a study of CD8+ T cells in alopecia areata. Study background: Twice a day, 5 to 10 mg of oral tofacitinib was administered to treated patients.

As to treatment: oral pan-JAK inhibitor, 5-10 mg twice daily. The V gene's germline CDR1 is MDHEN and CDR2 SYDVKM. The V segment lost 3 bases and the J segment 0 bases; nucleotides outside the gene matches: 6. This CDR3 region has 17 residues. Extracted from the samples, RNA was reverse transcribed into cDNA to serve as the sequencing template. TCRdb keeps only in-frame clones here, not all; method: immunoSEQ multiplex PCR. The table shows about 42,000 clones, with around 90% occurring only once. A note on this clone: What it recognizes is unknown.

Study results and limitations: While patients received tofacitinib, many expanded lesional clones remained present in scalp and blood. Tofacitinib significantly reduced both scalp clonality and expanded CD8+ clones among the top 100. Greater clonality was observed in lesional scalp samples, especially alopecia totalis/universalis, versus normal scalp.

The sequence was collected from a human donor with alopecia areata. The sample consisted of CD8+ T cells sorted from blood, taken at week 24, from a patient treated with tofacitinib. The chain joins TRBV28 to TRBJ2-1; 9 bases line up with TRBD2. This chain's CDR3 is CASSFPKRGVSYNEQFF. In DNA, the CDR3 is TGTGCCAGCAGTTTCCCCAAGCGGGGGGTCTCCTACAATGAGCAGTTCTTC.